The source of this TCR beta chain is a study of blood T cell repertoires in COVID-19. V shed 3 bases and J 3 bases; nucleotides not matched to a gene: 3. The germline V gene has CDR1 KGHSH and CDR2 LQKENI. The CDR3 extends over 15 amino acids. Concerning this clone: Other DNA sequences of this sample code for an identical CDR3.

The method was immunoSEQ multiplex PCR; TCRdb's version includes in-frame clones alone and lacks a portion of them. Of hundreds of thousands of clones listed, around 89% are singletons. This clonotype originated in a woman aged 25 to 45 who had recovered from COVID-19. The chain employs TRBV18 and TRBJ2-1; 9 bases fit TRBD1. Material: PBMCs or T cells enriched from blood (not recorded which). Here the CDR3 reads CASSPRDRDYNEQFF. CDR3 sequence (DNA): TGTGCCAGCTCACCCCGGGACAGGGACTACAATGAGCAGTTCTTC.